This T cell receptor beta chain was identified during a study of blood T cell repertoires in COVID-19. After removal of 6 bases from V and 1 base from J, the junction contained 7 bases not matched to a gene. The germline CDR1 and CDR2 sequences are SNHLY and FYNNEI. This CDR3 has 15 amino acids. TCRdb's table, derived via immunoSEQ multiplex PCR, lists solely in-frame clones and lacks some. The sample carries roughly 20,000 clones, around 90% recorded once. This chain connects TRBV2 to TRBJ1-1; 8 bases match TRBD1. Sequenced sample: peripheral blood. This receptor was identified in a woman older than 75 with active COVID-19. CDR3 coding DNA: TGTGCCAGCAGCTTCGACAGGGGAAGGAACACTGAAGCTTTCTTT. This codes for CASSFDRGRNTEAFF.